This TCR beta chain was sequenced during a study of blood T cell repertoires in COVID-19. CDR3 length equals 16 residues. V dropped 4 bases and J dropped 2 bases, with 16 bases sitting between them. In germline, CDR1 is SGDLS, CDR2 YYNGEE. This table comes from immunoSEQ multiplex PCR, and its TCRdb copy is limited to in-frame clones, with some not included. There are about 250,000 clones in the sample; just under 85% occur only once, and under 5% lies in the top ten. Sequencing input: peripheral blood. J is TRBJ2-1 and V is TRBV9; tentative D call: TRBD2 (6 bases). This receptor was identified in a man in his fifties with acute or convalescent COVID-19. CDR3 loop: CASSPLAYPTYNEQFF. CDR3 nucleotide sequence: TGTGCCAGCAGCCCCCTAGCGTATCCCACCTACAATGAGCAGTTCTTC.